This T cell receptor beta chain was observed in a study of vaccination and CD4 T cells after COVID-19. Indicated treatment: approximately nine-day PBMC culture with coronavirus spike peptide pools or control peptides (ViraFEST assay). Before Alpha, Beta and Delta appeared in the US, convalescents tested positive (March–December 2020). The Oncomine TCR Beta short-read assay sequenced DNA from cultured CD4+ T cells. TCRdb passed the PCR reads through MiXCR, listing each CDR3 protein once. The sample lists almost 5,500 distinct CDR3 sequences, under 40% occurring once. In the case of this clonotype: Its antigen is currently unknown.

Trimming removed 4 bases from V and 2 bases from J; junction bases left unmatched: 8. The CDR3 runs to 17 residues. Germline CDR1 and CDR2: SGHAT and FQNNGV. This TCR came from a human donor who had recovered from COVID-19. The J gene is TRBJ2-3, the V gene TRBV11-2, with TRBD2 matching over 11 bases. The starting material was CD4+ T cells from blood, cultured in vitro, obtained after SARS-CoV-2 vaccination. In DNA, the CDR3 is TGTGCCAGCAGCTGGGGGGGGACTAGCGGCATCACAGATACGCAGTATTTT. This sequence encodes CASSWGGTSGITDTQYF.